Below are 19 T cell receptor beta chains sequenced from a single sample in a study of T cell changes during pregnancy in multiple sclerosis. The method was immunoSEQ multiplex PCR; TCRdb's version includes in-frame clones alone and lacks a portion of them. The sample has about 69,000 clones; 85% to 95% are singletons. Sample: peripheral blood, taken in the third trimester of pregnancy. All receptors come from a female donor in good health, enrolled as a control in a pregnancy study.

CDR3 in amino acids: CASSEEGLAYNAYSYEQYF. The DNA of the CDR3 is TGTGCCAGCAGTGAAGAGGGACTAGCGTACAACGCCTACTCCTACGAGCAGTACTTC. This chain uses TRBV6-1 with TRBJ2-7, with 10 positions matching TRBD2. The V segment lost 1 base and the J segment 0 bases; nucleotides outside the gene matches: 12. CDR1 and CDR2 from the germline V gene are MNHNS and SASEGT. There are 19 residues in the CDR3.

This clone was recorded only once. The chain carries TRBV7-2 and TRBJ2-3; maybe TRBD1 (5 bases). CDR3 length: 12 amino acids. Trimming pared 5 bases from V and 5 bases from J, leaving 8 bases between. Germline V lookup: CDR1 SGHTA, CDR2 FQGNSA. This CDR3 reads CASSDGQDTQYF. The DNA for the CDR3 is TGTGCCAGCAGCGACGGACAAGATACGCAGTATTTT.

The gene calls are TRBV6-5 and TRBJ2-5, with D unclear. Germline CDR1 is MNHEY and CDR2 is SVGAGI. The ends were cut back, 7 bases at V and 0 bases at J, with 12 bases in the middle. This CDR3 is 14 amino acids long. The CDR3 region is CASNRDRHQETQYF. DNA of the CDR3: TGTGCCAGCAACAGAGACCGGCACCAAGAGACCCAGTACTTC.

The chain combines TRBV2 with TRBJ2-6; 10 bases are a match to TRBD1. The CDR3 totals 17 residues. Germline V gives CDR1 SNHLY, CDR2 FYNNEI. Losses at the gene ends were 6 bases for V and 4 bases for J; bases not matched to a gene: 9. In DNA, the CDR3 is TGTGCCAGCAGCAGACAGGGGGCGCTTGGGGGGGCCAACGTCCTGACTTTC. This codes for CASSRQGALGGANVLTF. The whole variable domain, filled in from reference TRBV2 and TRBJ2-6, reads EPEVTQTPSHQVTQMGQEVILRCVPISNHLYFYWYRQILGQKVEFLVSFYNNEISEKSEIFDDQFSVERPDGSNFTLKIRSTKLEDSAMYFCASSRQGALGGANVLTFGAGSRLTVL.

Here the CDR3 reads CASSPPAGLMGETQYF. CDR3 bases: TGCGCCAGCAGCCCTCCGGCCGGACTAATGGGGGAGACCCAGTACTTC. The rearrangement uses TRBV5-1 and TRBJ2-5; a possible D gene is TRBD2 (6 bases). Trimming cost V 4 bases and J 5 bases, with 21 bases left between them. The CDR3 runs to 16 residues. Germline CDR1 and CDR2: SGHRS and YFSETQ.

V gene TRBV7-9 combines with J gene TRBJ2-7; 10 bases are shared with TRBD1. CDR3 length equals 16 residues. Trimming cost V 4 bases and J 8 bases; bases outside gene matches: 14. Germline CDR1 is SEHNR and CDR2 is FQNEAQ (reference sequence). CDR3: CASSYLRTGGNVKQYF. The CDR3 bases are TGTGCCAGCAGCTACCTCCGGACAGGGGGGAACGTTAAGCAGTACTTC.

The CDR3 loop reads CAWRADSNQPQHF. CDR3 nucleotide sequence: TGTGCCTGGAGGGCAGATAGCAATCAGCCCCAGCATTTT. The chain joins TRBV30 to TRBJ1-5; D is unclear. CDR3 length: 13 residues. V shed 3 bases and J shed 0 bases, with 6 bases lying between them. Germline V gene sequence: CDR1 GTSNPN, CDR2 SVGIG (reference sequence).

The chain links TRBV28 to TRBJ2-6, with 7 bases fitting TRBD1. Losses at the gene ends were 6 bases for V and 2 bases for J; bases not matched to a gene: 7. The CDR3 consists of 16 residues. Germline CDR1 is MDHEN and CDR2 is SYDVKM. This CDR3 reads CASRTQQGTGANVLTF. The CDR3 DNA is TGTGCCAGCAGGACCCAACAGGGGACTGGGGCCAACGTCCTGACTTTC.

The chain is built from TRBV9 and TRBJ2-7, with 9 bases lining up with TRBD1. Trimming at V came to 0 bases and at J to 1 base, leaving 2 bases not matched to a gene. The CDR3 is made up of 15 amino acids. Germline lookup yields CDR1 SGDLS and CDR2 YYNGEE. This CDR3 is CASSVGGTGSYEQYF. CDR3 sequence (DNA): TGTGCCAGCAGCGTAGGAGGGACAGGGTCCTACGAGCAGTACTTC.

The rearrangement links TRBV5-4 to TRBJ1-4, with unresolved D. This CDR3 comprises 17 residues. V was trimmed by 2 bases and J by 3 bases, leaving 17 bases between them. CDR1 and CDR2 from the germline V gene are SGHNT and YYREEE (reference sequence). CDR3 region: CASSFHPLLGSNEKLFF. The CDR3, as DNA: TGTGCCAGCAGCTTCCACCCCCTGTTGGGCTCTAATGAAAAACTGTTTTTT.

The rearrangement links TRBV25-1 to TRBJ2-7, with a weak D call TRBD1 (6 bases). The germline CDR1 and CDR2 sequences are MGHDK and SYGVNS. The CDR3 runs to 15 residues. Trimming left V 4 bases short and J 0 bases short, with 13 bases between. The CDR3 is CASSGGQLSSYEQYF. CDR3 nucleotides: TGTGCCAGCAGTGGGGGACAATTGAGCTCCTACGAGCAGTACTTC.

This chain's CDR3 is CASTSGSSYEQYF. The DNA for the CDR3 is TGTGCCAGCACTAGCGGGAGCTCCTACGAGCAGTACTTC. The chain has TRBV6-5 and TRBJ2-7, with 10 bases matching TRBD2. Germline V gives CDR1 MNHEY, CDR2 SVGAGI. Losses at the gene ends were 7 bases for V and 0 bases for J; bases not matched to a gene: 0. The length of the CDR3 is 13 residues.

This clone was seen a handful of times. This chain connects TRBV18 to TRBJ1-1; tentatively, D is TRBD1 (6 bases). The CDR3 runs 14 residues. V gave up 2 bases and J gave up 3 bases, with 10 bases separating them. Germline V CDR1 and CDR2: KGHSH, LQKENI. The CDR3 here is CASSPKQGDTEAFF. CDR3 DNA sequence: TGTGCCAGCTCACCAAAACAGGGAGACACTGAAGCTTTCTTT.

The CDR3 loop is CASRPGGGMGLETQYF. For the CDR3, the DNA is TGCGCCAGCCGCCCCGGGGGGGGAATGGGGTTGGAGACCCAGTACTTC. V usage is TRBV10-2 and J usage is TRBJ2-5, with 8 nucleotides matching TRBD2. V lost 8 bases and J lost 5; bases outside the gene matches: 16. CDR3 length: 16 amino acids. CDR1 WSHSY and CDR2 SAAADI come from the germline V gene.

The chain has TRBV5-4 and TRBJ2-1; the D gene is possibly TRBD1 (5 bases). The V gene lost 4 bases and the J gene lost 6 bases, with 14 bases spanning the gap. The length of the CDR3 is 14 residues. Per the germline V gene, CDR1 is SGHNT and CDR2 is YYREEE (reference sequence). This chain's CDR3 is CASSPDDRSNEQFF. CDR3 coding DNA: TGTGCCAGCAGCCCAGACGACAGATCCAATGAGCAGTTCTTC.

This chain joins TRBV18 and TRBJ1-1, with D tentatively TRBD1 (6 bases). Germline loops: CDR1 KGHSH, CDR2 LQKENI. The germline V and J ends were trimmed by 1 base and 2 bases, with 11 bases remaining between them. The CDR3 sequence is 15 residues long. The CDR3 reads CASSPLTGQNTEAFF. The CDR3 DNA reads TGTGCCAGCTCACCACTAACAGGGCAAAACACTGAAGCTTTCTTT.

J is TRBJ2-7 and V is TRBV4-2; TRBD2 aligns across 14 bases. V dropped 4 bases and J dropped 2; count of bases not matched to a gene: 1. Germline CDR1 and CDR2: LGHNA and YNFKEQ. The CDR3 has 15 amino acids. CDR3 in amino acids: CASSPGLAGAYEQYF. In DNA, the CDR3 is TGTGCCAGCAGCCCGGGACTAGCGGGAGCCTACGAGCAGTACTTC.

The chain is built from TRBV5-1 and TRBJ1-1; tentative D call: TRBD1 (6 bases). This CDR3 has 13 residues. V was clipped by 0 bases and J by 11 bases, with 14 bases between them. Germline V gives CDR1 SGHRS, CDR2 YFSETQ. CDR3 in amino acids: CASSLEGLRGAFF. The CDR3 DNA reads as TGCGCCAGCAGCTTGGAAGGGCTCAGGGGCGCTTTCTTT.

The chain couples TRBV7-3 to TRBJ2-2, with a tentative D call TRBD2 (5 bases). V was pared by 2 bases and J by 5 bases, with 12 bases between. Germline V CDR1 and CDR2: SGHTA, FQGTGA. There are 15 residues in the CDR3. The CDR3 loop reads CASSLYSGRTGELFF. As DNA, the CDR3 is TGTGCCAGCAGCTTATATTCGGGGAGAACCGGGGAGCTGTTTTTT.